Presented here are 7 T cell receptor beta chains from one specimen sequenced in a study of chemoradiotherapy in HPV16-positive cancers. The repertoire was sequenced with immunoSEQ multiplex PCR; TCRdb's copy has only in-frame clones and lacks some. The sample lists some 34,000 clones, roughly 90% occurring once. The sample here was blood, taken from a patient who underwent chemoradiotherapy. Receptors originate from a human donor with HPV-associated anogenital cancer.

The rearrangement joins TRBV7-2 to TRBJ1-5; D not resolved. This CDR3 is 15 amino acids long. CDR1 and CDR2 from the germline V gene are SGHTA and FQGNSA. The V gene lost 5 bases and the J gene lost 2 bases, with 13 bases spanning the gap. The CDR3 reads CASSTWGVGNQPQHF. The CDR3 region has the DNA TGTGCCAGCAGCACATGGGGAGTTGGCAATCAGCCCCAGCATTTT. Filled out from reference TRBV7-2 and TRBJ1-5, the complete variable domain reads GAGVSQSPSNKVTEKGKDVELRCDPISGHTALYWYRQSLGQGLEFLIYFQGNSAPDKSGLPSDRFSAERTGGSVSTLTIQRTQQEDSAVYLCASSTWGVGNQPQHFGDGTRLSIL.

The chain employs TRBV2 and TRBJ1-1; D possibly corresponds to TRBD1 (6 bases). The CDR3 runs to 14 residues. Germline V gives CDR1 SNHLY, CDR2 FYNNEI. V lost 6 bases and J 1 base, leaving 12 bases between the germline ends. DNA of the CDR3: TGTGCCAGCAGGCGGGAGGGGGGGAACACTGAAGCTTTCTTT. Protein: CASRREGGNTEAFF. The full variable domain, with the rest looked up from reference TRBV2 and TRBJ1-1, is EPEVTQTPSHQVTQMGQEVILRCVPISNHLYFYWYRQILGQKVEFLVSFYNNEISEKSEIFDDQFSVERPDGSNFTLKIRSTKLEDSAMYFCASRREGGNTEAFFGQGTRLTVV.

This clone was observed a few times. The rearrangement joins TRBV19 to TRBJ2-5; 14 bases agree with TRBD2. V lost 8 bases to trimming and J lost 2 bases; unmatched junction nucleotides: 4. CDR3 size: 15 residues. Germline V gene data show CDR1 as LNHDA and CDR2 as SQIVND (reference sequence). The CDR3 DNA reads as TGTGCCAGTGGGACTAGCGGGAGCATGCAAGAGACCCAGTACTTC. Translation gives CASGTSGSMQETQYF.

This chain connects TRBV4-1 to TRBJ2-5; D might be TRBD2 (6 bases). Per the germline V gene, CDR1 is MGHRA and CDR2 is YSYEKL. Trimming removed 10 bases from V and 0 bases from J, with 15 bases in between. The CDR3 length is 14 residues. The CDR3 coding sequence is TGCGCCATAGTAGGACGGGAGAACCAAGAGACCCAGTACTTC. This encodes CAIVGRENQETQYF.

The genes are TRBV2 and TRBJ2-1; D perhaps matches TRBD2 (5 bases). The CDR3 sequence is 14 residues long. The V end was cut by 6 bases, the J end by 7 bases, with 16 bases between. Germline CDR1 SNHLY, CDR2 FYNNEI. In DNA form, the CDR3 reads TGTGCCAGCAGCCGCCTAGCCTTGGGGAATGAGCAGTTCTTC. Its protein product is CASSRLALGNEQFF.

This rearrangement joins TRBV11-3 to TRBJ2-2; 7 nucleotides match TRBD2. Trimming cost V 1 base and J 2 bases; bases outside gene matches: 7. CDR1 is SGHNT, CDR2 YENEEA, per germline. The CDR3 length is 17 residues. In nucleotides, the CDR3 is TGTGCCAGCAGCTTAGGTCATGGCGGGGGTAACACCGGGGAGCTGTTTTTT. Amino acid sequence: CASSLGHGGGNTGELFF.

The chain couples TRBV6-1 to TRBJ2-1; TRBD2 agrees at 12 bases. V was clipped by 4 bases and J by 8 bases; unmatched bases: 6. The CDR3 covers 15 residues. Germline CDR1 and CDR2: MNHNS and SASEGT. This CDR3 reads CASSAGTSGYDEQFF. The CDR3 DNA sequence: TGTGCCAGCAGTGCCGGGACTAGCGGGTACGATGAGCAGTTCTTC.